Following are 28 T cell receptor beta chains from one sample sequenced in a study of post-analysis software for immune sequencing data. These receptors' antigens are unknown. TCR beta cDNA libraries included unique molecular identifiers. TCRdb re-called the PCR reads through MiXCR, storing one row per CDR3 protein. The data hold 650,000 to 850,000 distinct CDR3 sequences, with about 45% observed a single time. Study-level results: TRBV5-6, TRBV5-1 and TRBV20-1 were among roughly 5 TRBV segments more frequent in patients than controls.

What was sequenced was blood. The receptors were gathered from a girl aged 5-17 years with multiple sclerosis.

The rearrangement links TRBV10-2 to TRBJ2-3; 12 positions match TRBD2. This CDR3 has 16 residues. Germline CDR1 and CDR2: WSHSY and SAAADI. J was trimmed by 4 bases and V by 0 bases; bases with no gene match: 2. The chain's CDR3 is CASSESLAGGSDTQYF. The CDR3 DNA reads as TGCGCCAGCAGTGAGTCACTAGCGGGAGGTTCAGATACGCAGTATTTT.

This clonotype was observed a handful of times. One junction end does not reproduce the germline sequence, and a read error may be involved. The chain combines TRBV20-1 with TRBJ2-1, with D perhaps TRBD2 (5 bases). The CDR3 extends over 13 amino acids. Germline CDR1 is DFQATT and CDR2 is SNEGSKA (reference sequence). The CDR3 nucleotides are TGCAGTGCCAGAGCGGCAGGTGACAATGAGCAGTTCTTC. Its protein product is CSARAAGDNEQFF.

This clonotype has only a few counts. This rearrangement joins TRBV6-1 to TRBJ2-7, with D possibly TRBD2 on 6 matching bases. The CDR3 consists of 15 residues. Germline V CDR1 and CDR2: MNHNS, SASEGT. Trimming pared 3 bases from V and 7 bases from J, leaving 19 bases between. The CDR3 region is CASSERDLVGEEQYF. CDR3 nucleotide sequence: TGTGCCAGCAGTGAGCGGGACCTCGTCGGGGAGGAGCAGTACTTC.

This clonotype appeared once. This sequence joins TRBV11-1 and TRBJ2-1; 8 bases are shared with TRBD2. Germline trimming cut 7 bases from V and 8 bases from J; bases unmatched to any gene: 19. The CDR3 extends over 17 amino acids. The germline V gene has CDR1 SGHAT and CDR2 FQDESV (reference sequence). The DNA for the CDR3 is TGTGCCAGCACCTCTATGTCGCGAGCGGGAGTTCGACATGAGCAGTTCTTC. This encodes CASTSMSRAGVRHEQFF. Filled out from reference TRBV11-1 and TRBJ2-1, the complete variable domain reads EAEVAQSPRYKITEKSQAVAFWCDPISGHATLYWYRQILGQGPELLVQFQDESVVDDSQLPKDRFSAERLKGVDSTLKIQPAELGDSAMYLCASTSMSRAGVRHEQFFGPGTRLTVL.

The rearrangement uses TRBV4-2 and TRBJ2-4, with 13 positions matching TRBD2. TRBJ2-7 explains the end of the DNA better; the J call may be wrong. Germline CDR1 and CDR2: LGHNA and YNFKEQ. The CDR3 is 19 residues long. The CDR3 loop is CASSQTTGTSGNQPYEQYF. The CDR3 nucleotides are TGTGCCAGCAGCCAAACTACCGGGACTAGCGGGAACCAGCCCTACGAGCAGTACTTC.

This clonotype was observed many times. The CDR3 region is CASSQEAVYSQETQYF. The CDR3 DNA reads as TGCGCCAGCAGCCAAGAGGCCGTGTACAGCCAAGAGACCCAGTACTTC. V gene TRBV4-3 combines with J gene TRBJ2-5, with D uncertain. The germline CDR1 and CDR2 sequences are LGHNA and YSLEER. V was cut by 0 bases and J by 1 base, with 12 bases left in between. The CDR3 totals 16 residues.

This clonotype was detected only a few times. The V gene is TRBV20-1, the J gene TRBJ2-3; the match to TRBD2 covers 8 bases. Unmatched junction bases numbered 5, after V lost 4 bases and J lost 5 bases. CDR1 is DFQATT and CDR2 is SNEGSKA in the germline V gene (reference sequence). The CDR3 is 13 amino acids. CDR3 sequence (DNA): TGCAGTGCTATCCCGGGAGGGCGAGATACGCAGTATTTT. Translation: CSAIPGGRDTQYF.

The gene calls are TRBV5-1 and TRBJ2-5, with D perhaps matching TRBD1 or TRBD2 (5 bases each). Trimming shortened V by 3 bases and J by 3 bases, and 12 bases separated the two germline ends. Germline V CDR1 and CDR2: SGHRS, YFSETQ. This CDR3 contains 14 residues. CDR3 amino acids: CASSSGDGEETQYF. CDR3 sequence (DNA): TGCGCCAGCAGCTCTGGGGACGGCGAAGAGACCCAGTACTTC.

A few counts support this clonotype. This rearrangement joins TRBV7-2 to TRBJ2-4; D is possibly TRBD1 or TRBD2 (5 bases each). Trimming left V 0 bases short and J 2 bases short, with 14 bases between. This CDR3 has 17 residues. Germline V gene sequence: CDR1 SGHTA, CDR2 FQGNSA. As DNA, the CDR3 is TGTGCCAGCAGCTTAGCTGCGGGCGGACATCCCAAAAACATTCAGTACTTC. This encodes CASSLAAGGHPKNIQYF.

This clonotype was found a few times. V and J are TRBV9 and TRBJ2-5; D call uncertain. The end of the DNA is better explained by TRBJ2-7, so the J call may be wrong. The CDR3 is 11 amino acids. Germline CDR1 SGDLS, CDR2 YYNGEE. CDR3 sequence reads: CASGDLYEQYF. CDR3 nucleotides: TGTGCCAGCGGTGACCTCTACGAGCAGTACTTC.

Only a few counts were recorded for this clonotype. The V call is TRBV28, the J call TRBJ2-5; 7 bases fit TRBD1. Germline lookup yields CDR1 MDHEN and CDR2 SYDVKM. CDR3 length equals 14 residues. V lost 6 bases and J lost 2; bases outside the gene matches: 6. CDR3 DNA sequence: TGTGCCAGCAGGGGACAGACCTTGCAAGAGACCCAGTACTTC. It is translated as CASRGQTLQETQYF.

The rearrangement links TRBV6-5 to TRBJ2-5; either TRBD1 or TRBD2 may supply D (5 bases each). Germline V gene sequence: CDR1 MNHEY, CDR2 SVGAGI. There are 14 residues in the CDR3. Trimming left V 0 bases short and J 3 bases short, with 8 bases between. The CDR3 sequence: CASSYSGTKETQYF. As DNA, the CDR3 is TGTGCCAGCAGTTACTCAGGGACCAAAGAGACCCAGTACTTC.

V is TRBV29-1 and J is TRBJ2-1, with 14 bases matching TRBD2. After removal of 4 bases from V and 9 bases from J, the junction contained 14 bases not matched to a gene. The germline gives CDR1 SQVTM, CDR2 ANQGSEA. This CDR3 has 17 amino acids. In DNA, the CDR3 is TGCAGCGTTGGGGGGACTAGCGGGAGAGCAACTATCACTGAGCAGTTCTTC. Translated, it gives CSVGGTSGRATITEQFF.

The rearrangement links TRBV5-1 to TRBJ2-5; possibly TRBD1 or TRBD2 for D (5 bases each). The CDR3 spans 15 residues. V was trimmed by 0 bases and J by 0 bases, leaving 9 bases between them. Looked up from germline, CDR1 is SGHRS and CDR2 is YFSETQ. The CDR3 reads CASSLAGTHQETQYF. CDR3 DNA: TGCGCCAGCAGCTTGGCGGGGACCCACCAAGAGACCCAGTACTTC.

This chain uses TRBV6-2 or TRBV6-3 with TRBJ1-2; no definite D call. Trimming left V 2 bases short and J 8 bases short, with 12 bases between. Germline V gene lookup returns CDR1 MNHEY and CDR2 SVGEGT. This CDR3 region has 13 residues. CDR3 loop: CASSYRGLAGYTF. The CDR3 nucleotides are TGTGCCAGCAGTTACCGAGGCCTCGCGGGCTACACCTTC.

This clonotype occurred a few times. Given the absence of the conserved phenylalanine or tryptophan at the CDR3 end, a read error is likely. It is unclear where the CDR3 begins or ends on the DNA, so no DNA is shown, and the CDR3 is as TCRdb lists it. CDR3 in amino acids: CATSILQGHKFL. The J gene is TRBJ2-1, the V gene TRBV15; the D call in the table, TRBD1, was not verified against the DNA. CDR1 LNHNV and CDR2 YYDKDF come from the germline V gene (reference sequence). Termini included, the CDR3 measures 12 amino acids.

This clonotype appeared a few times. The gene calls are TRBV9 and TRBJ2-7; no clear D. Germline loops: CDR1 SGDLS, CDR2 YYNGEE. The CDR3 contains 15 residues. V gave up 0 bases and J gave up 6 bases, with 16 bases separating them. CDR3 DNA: TGTGCCAGCAGCGTAGGGGCTAGACTTGAAGGCGAGCAGTACTTC. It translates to CASSVGARLEGEQYF.

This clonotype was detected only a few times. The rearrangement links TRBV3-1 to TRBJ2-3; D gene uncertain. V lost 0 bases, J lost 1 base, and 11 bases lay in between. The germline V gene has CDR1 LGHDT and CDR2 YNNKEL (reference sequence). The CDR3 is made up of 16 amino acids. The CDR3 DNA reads TGTGCCAGCAGCCAAGAGCCCTTTGGTGGCACAGATACGCAGTATTTT. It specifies CASSQEPFGGTDTQYF.

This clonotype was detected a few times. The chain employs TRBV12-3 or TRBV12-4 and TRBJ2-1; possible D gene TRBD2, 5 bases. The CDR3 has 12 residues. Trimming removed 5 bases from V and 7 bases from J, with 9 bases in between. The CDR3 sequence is CASSNRRNEQFF. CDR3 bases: TGTGCCAGCAGTAACCGGAGGAATGAGCAGTTCTTC.

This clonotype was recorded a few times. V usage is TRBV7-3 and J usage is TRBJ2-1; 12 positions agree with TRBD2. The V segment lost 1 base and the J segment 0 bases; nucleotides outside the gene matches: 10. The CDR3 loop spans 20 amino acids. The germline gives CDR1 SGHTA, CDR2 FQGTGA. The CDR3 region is CASSLSTSGRHTSSYNEQFF. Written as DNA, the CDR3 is TGTGCCAGCAGCTTAAGTACTAGCGGGAGGCACACGAGCTCCTACAATGAGCAGTTCTTC. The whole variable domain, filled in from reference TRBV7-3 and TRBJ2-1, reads GAGVSQTPSNKVTEKGKYVELRCDPISGHTALYWYRQSLGQGPEFLIYFQGTGAADDSGLPNDRFFAVRPEGSVSTLKIQRTERGDSAVYLCASSLSTSGRHTSSYNEQFFGPGTRLTVL.

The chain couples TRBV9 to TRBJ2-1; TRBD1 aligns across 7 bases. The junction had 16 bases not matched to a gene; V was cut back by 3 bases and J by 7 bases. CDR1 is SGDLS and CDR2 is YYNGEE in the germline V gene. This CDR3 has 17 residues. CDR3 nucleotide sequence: TGTGCCAGCAGCGCCCTGGGCTCCGGACAGGCAGGGAATGAGCAGTTCTTC. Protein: CASSALGSGQAGNEQFF.

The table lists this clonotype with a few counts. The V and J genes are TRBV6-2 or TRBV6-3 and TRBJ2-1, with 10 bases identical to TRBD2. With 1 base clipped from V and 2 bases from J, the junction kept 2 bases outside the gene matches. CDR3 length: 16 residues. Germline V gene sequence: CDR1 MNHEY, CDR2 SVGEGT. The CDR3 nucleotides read TGTGCCAGCAGTTACTTAGCGGGAGGTACCTACAATGAGCAGTTCTTC. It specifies CASSYLAGGTYNEQFF.

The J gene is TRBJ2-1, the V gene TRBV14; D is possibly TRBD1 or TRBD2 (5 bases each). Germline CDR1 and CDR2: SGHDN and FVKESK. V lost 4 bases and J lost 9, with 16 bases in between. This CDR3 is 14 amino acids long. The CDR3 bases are TGTGCCAGCAGCCCCGTTGTGACTGGGGGTGAGCAGTTCTTC. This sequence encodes CASSPVVTGGEQFF.

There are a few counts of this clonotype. DNA for the CDR3: TGCAGCGCATTAGCGGGAGGTAGGGATGAGCAGTTCTTC. Translated, it gives CSALAGGRDEQFF. J is TRBJ2-1 and V is TRBV20-1; 10 nucleotides line up with TRBD2. The CDR3 has 13 amino acids. From germline, CDR1 is DFQATT and CDR2 SNEGSKA (reference sequence).

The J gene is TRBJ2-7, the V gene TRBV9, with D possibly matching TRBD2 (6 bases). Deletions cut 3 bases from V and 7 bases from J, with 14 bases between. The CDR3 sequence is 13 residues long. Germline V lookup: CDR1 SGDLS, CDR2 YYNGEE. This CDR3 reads CASSADPAGEQYF. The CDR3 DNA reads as TGTGCCAGCAGCGCCGACCCGGCGGGGGAGCAGTACTTC.

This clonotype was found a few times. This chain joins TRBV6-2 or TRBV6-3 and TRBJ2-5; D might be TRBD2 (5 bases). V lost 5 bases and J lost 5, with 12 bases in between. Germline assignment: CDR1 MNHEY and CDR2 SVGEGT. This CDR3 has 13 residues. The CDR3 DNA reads TGTGCCAGCAGTGACTATCGTTGGGAGACCCAGTACTTC. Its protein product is CASSDYRWETQYF.

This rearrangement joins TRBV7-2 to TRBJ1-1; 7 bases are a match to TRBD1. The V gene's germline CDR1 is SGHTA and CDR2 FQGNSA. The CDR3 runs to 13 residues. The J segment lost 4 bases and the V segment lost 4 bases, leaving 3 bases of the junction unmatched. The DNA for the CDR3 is TGTGCCAGCAGCTGGGGACAGTGCACTGAAGCTTTCTTT. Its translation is CASSWGQCTEAFF.

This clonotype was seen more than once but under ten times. CDR3 residues: CASSLGLAGVYEQFF. The CDR3 nucleotides read TGTGCCAGCAGCTTGGGACTAGCGGGAGTGTATGAGCAGTTCTTC. The gene calls are TRBV6-5 and TRBJ2-1, with TRBD2 identical over 14 bases. The ends lost 6 bases at V and 8 bases at J; junction bases unmatched: 6. Germline values: CDR1 MNHEY, CDR2 SVGAGI. This CDR3 comprises 15 residues.